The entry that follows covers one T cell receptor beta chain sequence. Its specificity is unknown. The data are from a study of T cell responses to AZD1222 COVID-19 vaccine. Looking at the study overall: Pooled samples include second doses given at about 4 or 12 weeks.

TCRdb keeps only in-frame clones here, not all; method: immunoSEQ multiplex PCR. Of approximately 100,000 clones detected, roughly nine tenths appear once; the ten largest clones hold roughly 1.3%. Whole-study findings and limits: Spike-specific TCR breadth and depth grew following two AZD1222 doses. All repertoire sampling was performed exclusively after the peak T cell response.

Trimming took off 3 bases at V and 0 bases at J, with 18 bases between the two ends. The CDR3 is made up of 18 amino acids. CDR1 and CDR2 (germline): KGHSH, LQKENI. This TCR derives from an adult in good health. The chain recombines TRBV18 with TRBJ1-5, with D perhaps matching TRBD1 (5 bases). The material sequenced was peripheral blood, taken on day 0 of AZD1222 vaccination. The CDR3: CASSPVGSTGSSNQPQHF. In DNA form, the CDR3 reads TGTGCCAGCTCACCGGTGGGTTCTACAGGCAGTAGCAATCAGCCCCAGCATTTT.